One sample yielded the 22 T cell receptor beta chains listed below, sequenced in a study of blood T cell repertoires in COVID-19 (dated by TCRdb to 2020 to 2021). The library came from the immunoSEQ multiplex PCR assay. Not all clones reach the TCRdb copy of this immuneACCESS table, which keeps in-frame sequences only. Checked studies attribute under half of the gap to unresolved V genes and leave the rest unexplained. This sample comprises some 150,000 clones, 84% of them detected only once. The ten largest clonotypes hold roughly 7.3% of the sample. Sequencing used peripheral blood. The receptors were gathered from a human donor in a cohort sampled during active COVID-19.

This clone was observed once. The chain joins TRBV6-5 to TRBJ2-7; 7 bases line up with TRBD1. With 6 bases clipped from V and 6 bases from J, the junction kept 11 bases outside the gene matches. CDR1 MNHEY and CDR2 SVGAGI come from the germline V gene. This CDR3 is built from 14 residues. The DNA for the CDR3 is TGTGCCAGCAGCCCACAGGGGCCCCAGGGCGAGCAGTACTTC. Translated: CASSPQGPQGEQYF.

The chain carries TRBV24-1 and TRBJ2-1; 9 positions agree with TRBD2. Trimming cost V 4 bases and J 6 bases; bases outside gene matches: 6. The CDR3 is made up of 15 amino acids. From germline, CDR1 is KGHDR and CDR2 SFDVKD. The CDR3 nucleotides are TGTGCCACCAGTGACCCGGCTAGCGGGGTCAATGAGCAGTTCTTC. Encoded protein: CATSDPASGVNEQFF.

The J gene is TRBJ2-7, the V gene TRBV7-8; a possible D gene is TRBD1 (5 bases). CDR1 SGHVS and CDR2 FQNEAQ come from the germline V gene. V lost 0 bases to trimming and J lost 2 bases, with 11 bases between them. The CDR3 length is 15 residues. The CDR3 nucleotides are TGTGCCAGCAGCTTAGCGCAGGGTCTTGCCTACGAGCAGTACTTC. Amino acids: CASSLAQGLAYEQYF.

The chain has TRBV28 and TRBJ1-6, with D possibly TRBD1 on 5 matching bases. The CDR3 extends over 13 amino acids. V was shortened by 10 bases and J by 6 bases, with 13 bases between the two germline ends. Germline CDR1 reads MDHEN; CDR2 reads SYDVKM. Here the CDR3 reads CATDSLINSPLHF. The DNA of the CDR3 is TGTGCCACAGACAGCCTAATTAATTCACCCCTCCACTTT.

The chain combines TRBV7-9 with TRBJ1-2; 9 bases are shared with TRBD1. There are 15 residues in the CDR3. V lost 0 bases, J lost 2 bases, and 1 base stayed unmatched. Germline V CDR1 and CDR2: SEHNR, FQNEAQ (reference sequence). CDR3 region: CASSLATGGNYGYTF. DNA of the CDR3: TGTGCCAGCAGCTTAGCGACAGGGGGGAACTATGGCTACACCTTC.

This clone occurred a few times. The gene calls are TRBV10-2 and TRBJ1-3; 7 bases map to TRBD1. The germline V gene has CDR1 WSHSY and CDR2 SAAADI. This CDR3 contains 12 residues. The V gene end was trimmed by 8 bases and the J gene end by 5 bases; junction bases not matched to a gene: 3. Here the CDR3 reads CASLGQRNTIYF. CDR3 in DNA: TGCGCCAGCCTGGGACAGCGAAACACCATATATTTT.

CDR3 bases: TGTGCCAGCAGCACAACACCGGGGGATTCACCCCTCCACTTT. Protein product: CASSTTPGDSPLHF. The chain links TRBV9 to TRBJ1-6; perhaps TRBD1 as D (5 bases). CDR1 is SGDLS, CDR2 YYNGEE, per germline. This CDR3 is 14 amino acids long. Trimming took off 4 bases at V and 8 bases at J, with 13 bases between the two ends.

This clone was found a few times. V gene TRBV28 combines with J gene TRBJ2-2; D uncertain. The germline V gene has CDR1 MDHEN and CDR2 SYDVKM. This CDR3 comprises 11 residues. The V and J ends lost 7 bases and 2 bases respectively, with 2 bases between them. As DNA, the CDR3 is TGTGCCAGCACTAACACCGGGGAGCTGTTTTTT. Residues: CASTNTGELFF.

V is TRBV3-1 (or the pseudogene TRBV3-2) and J is TRBJ2-7; 9 positions match TRBD1. The CDR3 consists of 12 residues. The V gene's germline CDR1 is LGHDT and CDR2 YNNKEL (reference sequence). J gave up 2 bases and V 9 bases, and 2 bases lay outside the gene matches. The CDR3: CASRQGAYEQYF. CDR3 in DNA: TGTGCCAGTAGACAGGGGGCCTACGAGCAGTACTTC.

In nucleotides, the CDR3 is TGTGCCAGCAGCCTGGGACCGACAGGGAACCAAGAGACCCAGTACTTC. This translates into CASSLGPTGNQETQYF. This sequence joins TRBV3-1 (or the pseudogene TRBV3-2) and TRBJ2-5; 7 bases agree with TRBD1. CDR3 size: 16 residues. Germline CDR1 reads LGHDT; CDR2 reads YNNKEL (reference sequence). After removal of 4 bases from V and 0 bases from J, the junction contained 8 bases not matched to a gene.

The chain is built from TRBV27 and TRBJ1-4; D remains unclear. The CDR3 has 14 residues. V lost 5 bases to trimming and J lost 5 bases, with 12 bases between them. Germline loops: CDR1 MNHEY, CDR2 SMNVEV (reference sequence). The CDR3 spells CASSAREGNEKLFF. CDR3 bases: TGTGCCAGCAGTGCCCGGGAGGGAAATGAAAAACTGTTTTTT.

The V gene is TRBV5-1, the J gene TRBJ2-7; D possibly corresponds to TRBD1 (7 bases). The length of the CDR3 is 14 residues. V was clipped by 4 bases and J by 5 bases, with 16 bases between them. Germline CDR1 reads SGHRS; CDR2 reads YFSETQ. Here the CDR3 DNA reads TGCGCCAGCAGCCCGGACGGAGGGGGCAACGAGCAGTACTTC. Protein product: CASSPDGGGNEQYF. Complete variable domain (other parts from reference TRBV5-1 and TRBJ2-7): KAGVTQTPRYLIKTRGQQVTLSCSPISGHRSVSWYQQTPGQGLQFLFEYFSETQRNKGNFPGRFSGRQFSNSRSEMNVSTLELGDSALYLCASSPDGGGNEQYFGPGTRLTVT.

The chain is built from TRBV7-9 and TRBJ1-2; the D gene is possibly TRBD1 (6 bases). Trimming pared 1 base from V and 7 bases from J, leaving 10 bases between. The CDR3 totals 13 residues. CDR1 is SEHNR and CDR2 is FQNEAQ in the germline V gene (reference sequence). CDR3 bases: TGTGCCAGCAGCTTAGAACAGGGCCGTGGCTACACCTTC. Amino acids: CASSLEQGRGYTF.

The chain is built from TRBV5-1 and TRBJ1-1, with D perhaps matching TRBD1 (5 bases). Trimming pared 0 bases from V and 7 bases from J, leaving 22 bases between. CDR3 length: 17 amino acids. In germline, CDR1 is SGHRS, CDR2 YFSETQ. The CDR3 sequence: CASSLDVRVAGSGEAFF. The CDR3 region has the DNA TGCGCCAGCAGCTTGGACGTCAGGGTAGCGGGGAGTGGTGAAGCTTTCTTT.

The V gene is TRBV2, the J gene TRBJ2-3, with D possibly being TRBD1 (6 bases). Germline assignment: CDR1 SNHLY and CDR2 FYNNEI. V shed 6 bases and J shed 0 bases, with 16 bases lying between them. CDR3 length equals 16 residues. The CDR3 DNA sequence: TGTGCCAGCAGCAAAGACAGGATTACTAGCACAGATACGCAGTATTTT. It is translated as CASSKDRITSTDTQYF.

The chain employs TRBV19 and TRBJ1-6; a possible D gene is TRBD1 (6 bases). The CDR3 contains 15 residues. V lost 1 base, J lost 10 bases, and 14 bases lay in between. Germline V lookup: CDR1 LNHDA, CDR2 SQIVND (reference sequence). CDR3 residues: CASSIAAGVGSPLHF. CDR3 nucleotide sequence: TGTGCCAGTAGTATAGCAGCAGGGGTAGGCTCACCCCTCCACTTT.

This rearrangement joins TRBV27 to TRBJ2-1; a possible D gene is TRBD1 (5 bases). This CDR3 has 15 amino acids. Germline loops: CDR1 MNHEY, CDR2 SMNVEV (reference sequence). V was clipped by 7 bases and J by 3 bases, with 16 bases between them. The CDR3 spells CASIPRMGLYNEQFF. The CDR3 DNA reads as TGTGCCAGCATTCCGAGGATGGGGCTCTACAATGAGCAGTTCTTC.

This chain links TRBV9 with TRBJ2-1, with D unresolved. V was trimmed by 2 bases and J by 2 bases, leaving 14 bases between them. Germline CDR1 reads SGDLS; CDR2 reads YYNGEE. The CDR3 length is 16 residues. For the CDR3, the DNA is TGTGCCAGCAGCGTGGGTAGCCTAGTGGCCTACAATGAGCAGTTCTTC. Amino acid sequence: CASSVGSLVAYNEQFF.

This sequence joins TRBV10-3 and TRBJ2-7; 11 bases agree with TRBD1. The germline gives CDR1 ENHRY, CDR2 SYGVKD. V was clipped by 7 bases and J by 5 bases; unmatched bases: 16. The CDR3 consists of 17 residues. CDR3 region: CAITPRTGGKSSHEQYF. In DNA, the CDR3 is TGTGCCATCACCCCACGGACAGGGGGCAAGAGTTCCCACGAGCAGTACTTC.

This clone has only one observation. CDR3 DNA: TGTGCCAGCAGCTTACCCCCGGGAGGAGCGGGGGGGCTTAATGAGCAGTTCTTC. This encodes CASSLPPGGAGGLNEQFF. The chain carries TRBV7-9 and TRBJ2-1, with 10 bases lining up with TRBD2. Germline CDR1 SEHNR, CDR2 FQNEAQ (reference sequence). V dropped 2 bases and J dropped 7; count of bases not matched to a gene: 14. CDR3 length: 18 amino acids.

The rearrangement uses TRBV2 and TRBJ1-5; no clear D. The CDR3 has 15 residues. V was clipped by 0 bases and J by 3 bases, with 9 bases between them. Germline CDR1 SNHLY, CDR2 FYNNEI. The CDR3 sequence is CASSEAWAANQPQHF. CDR3 nucleotides: TGTGCCAGCAGTGAAGCGTGGGCAGCCAATCAGCCCCAGCATTTT.

This clone was detected only once. J is TRBJ1-6 and V is TRBV2; D gene ambiguous. Germline-derived CDR1 and CDR2 are SNHLY and FYNNEI. The CDR3 has 17 residues. V was cut by 3 bases and J by 7 bases, with 19 bases left in between. The CDR3 nucleotides read TGTGCCAGCAGTGATACCCAGACTTTATTCGGGAATTCACCCCTCCACTTT. Translated: CASSDTQTLFGNSPLHF.